This T cell receptor beta chain was captured in a study of neurological immune-mediated disorders. About the study: For the 35 or so multiple sclerosis patients, the disease was relapsing-remitting in some 31 and secondary progressive in 3.

Time point given: longitudinal time-point 2. Germline-derived CDR1 and CDR2 are SGHRS and YFSETQ. With 1 base removed from V and 14 bases from J, the gap between germline ends came to 12 bases. This CDR3 spans 11 amino acids. Via MiXCR, TCRdb re-called the 5' RACE reads, giving one row per CDR3 protein. The sample lists 65,000 to 85,000 distinct CDR3 sequences, 5.8% occurring once. Study-level findings and limits: The greatest TCR clonal expansion appeared in HTLV-1-associated myelopathy and the smallest, falling below healthy controls, in multiple sclerosis. The multiple sclerosis repertoire cluster had no clinical or MRI correlate.

This clonotype showed up many times. Its specificity is not known. This chain uses TRBV5-1 with TRBJ2-5; D possibly uses TRBD1 or TRBD2 (5 bases each). Sample: PBMCs. The TCR originated in a woman between 55 and 75 years old with multiple sclerosis. For the CDR3, the DNA is TGCGCCAGCAGCTTGTCCGGGACGGTATACTTC. It codes for CASSLSGTVYF.